The 8 T cell receptor beta chains listed next were all sequenced from one sample in a study of cytomegalovirus exposure and HLA in healthy donors. The PCR was carried out with 60 Vbeta primers and 13 Jbeta primers. TCRdb keeps only in-frame clones here, not all; method: immunoSEQ multiplex PCR. Of more than 85,000 clones in the sample, roughly 80% were seen once. Specimen: PBMCs. The receptor source for this set is a woman between 35 and 50 years old in good health and CMV-seropositive.

J is TRBJ2-3 and V is TRBV15; possible D gene TRBD2, 5 bases. CDR1 is LNHNV and CDR2 is YYDKDF in the germline V gene (reference sequence). This CDR3 region has 14 residues. V was cut by 0 bases and J by 5 bases, with 9 bases left in between. CDR3 sequence reads: CATSRDAGKDTQYF. The CDR3 DNA follows: TGTGCCACCAGCAGAGACGCCGGGAAAGATACGCAGTATTTT. Variable domain in full (rest from reference TRBV15 and TRBJ2-3): DAMVIQNPRYQVTQFGKPVTLSCSQTLNHNVMYWYQQKSSQAPKLLFHYYDKDFNNEADTPDNFQSRRPNTSFCFLDIRSPGLGDTAMYLCATSRDAGKDTQYFGPGTRLTVL.

The rearrangement links TRBV13 to TRBJ2-1, with D maybe TRBD2 (5 bases). Germline V gene lookup returns CDR1 PRHDT and CDR2 FYEKMQ (reference sequence). The V and J ends lost 5 bases and 3 bases respectively, with 14 bases between them. There are 15 residues in the CDR3. Written as DNA, the CDR3 is TGTGCCAGCAGCCCTAACACGAGGGTCTACAATGAGCAGTTCTTC. Its protein is CASSPNTRVYNEQFF.

This sequence joins TRBV5-6 and TRBJ2-3; D unclear. CDR1 is SGHDT, CDR2 YYEEEE, per germline. CDR3 size: 16 residues. Trimming cost V 4 bases and J 5 bases, with 20 bases left between them. As DNA, the CDR3 is TGTGCCAGCAGCGACCTCGTAATAGCTACGGGAGATACGCAGTATTTT. It yields the protein CASSDLVIATGDTQYF.

The CDR3 nucleotides are TGTGCCAGCAGCTTGGGGCAGGGGGGATACGAGCAGTACTTC. Translating gives CASSLGQGGYEQYF. The chain links TRBV5-6 to TRBJ2-7; perhaps TRBD1 as D (7 bases). The germline V gene has CDR1 SGHDT and CDR2 YYEEEE. The CDR3 has 14 residues. V dropped 0 bases and J dropped 4 bases, with 11 bases sitting between them. The full variable domain, in which reference TRBV5-6 and TRBJ2-7 provide the parts outside the CDR3, is DAGVTQSPTHLIKTRGQQVTLRCSPKSGHDTVSWYQQALGQGPQFIFQYYEEEERQRGNFPDRFSGHQFPNYSSELNVNALLLGDSALYLCASSLGQGGYEQYFGPGTRLTVT.

The rearrangement joins TRBV10-2 to TRBJ2-2, with D perhaps TRBD1 (5 bases). CDR3 length: 15 residues. V lost 0 bases to trimming and J lost 5 bases, with 10 bases between them. Germline CDR1 is WSHSY and CDR2 is SAAADI. CDR3 sequence: CASSESWQGTGELFF. CDR3 sequence (DNA): TGCGCCAGCAGTGAGTCGTGGCAGGGTACCGGGGAGCTGTTTTTT.

This clone turned up a few times. CDR3 sequence (DNA): TGTGCCAGCAGCCGAACAGGGCTTAGAGAGACCCAGTACTTC. It codes for CASSRTGLRETQYF. The chain carries TRBV5-6 and TRBJ2-5; D may be TRBD1 (6 bases). The V gene lost 4 bases and the J gene lost 4 bases, with 14 bases spanning the gap. Germline V gene lookup returns CDR1 SGHDT and CDR2 YYEEEE. The CDR3 sequence is 14 residues long.

This clone came up once. The rearrangement uses TRBV27 and TRBJ2-5; a possible D gene is TRBD2 (5 bases). Germline CDR1 is MNHEY and CDR2 is SMNVEV (reference sequence). CDR3 length: 14 residues. V shed 0 bases and J shed 4 bases, with 9 bases lying between them. This CDR3 is CASSLSTRTETQYF. Here the CDR3 DNA reads TGTGCCAGCAGTTTATCTACTAGAACAGAGACCCAGTACTTC.

The table lists this clone with a count of one. The V gene is TRBV29-1, the J gene TRBJ1-1, with D hard to call. Germline V CDR1 and CDR2: SQVTM, ANQGSEA. Trimming cost V 1 base and J 2 bases, with 11 bases left between them. This CDR3 has 14 amino acids. The CDR3 coding sequence is TGCAGCGTTGAAGCCCTACTGAGTAACACTGAAGCTTTCTTT. As protein: CSVEALLSNTEAFF.